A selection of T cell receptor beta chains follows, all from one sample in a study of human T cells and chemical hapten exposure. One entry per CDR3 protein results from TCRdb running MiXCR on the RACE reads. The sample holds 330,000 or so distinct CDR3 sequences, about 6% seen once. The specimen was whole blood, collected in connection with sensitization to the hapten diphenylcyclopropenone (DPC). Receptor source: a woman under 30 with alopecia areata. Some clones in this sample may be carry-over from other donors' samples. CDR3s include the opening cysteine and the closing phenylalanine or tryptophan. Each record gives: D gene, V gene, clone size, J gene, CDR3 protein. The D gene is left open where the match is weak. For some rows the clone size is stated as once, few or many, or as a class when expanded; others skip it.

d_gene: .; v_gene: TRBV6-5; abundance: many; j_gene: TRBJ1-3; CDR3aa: CASSFSNSGNTIYF
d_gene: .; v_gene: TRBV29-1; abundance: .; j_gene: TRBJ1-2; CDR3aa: CSVATQGSGYGYTF
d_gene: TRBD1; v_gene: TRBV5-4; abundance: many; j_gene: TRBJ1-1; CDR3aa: CASSSASDRDFNTEAFF
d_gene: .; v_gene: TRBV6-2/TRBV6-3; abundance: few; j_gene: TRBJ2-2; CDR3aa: CASSRVWETGELFF
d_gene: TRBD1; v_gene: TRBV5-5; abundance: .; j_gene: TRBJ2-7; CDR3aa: CASSLQPGQGAREQYF
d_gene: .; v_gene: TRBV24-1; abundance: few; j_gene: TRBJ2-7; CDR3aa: CATSGSGRYEQYF
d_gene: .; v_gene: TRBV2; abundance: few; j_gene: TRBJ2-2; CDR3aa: CASSEWPSGELFF
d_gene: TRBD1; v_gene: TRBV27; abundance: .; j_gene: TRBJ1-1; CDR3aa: CASSPTTPGTGIRDAFF
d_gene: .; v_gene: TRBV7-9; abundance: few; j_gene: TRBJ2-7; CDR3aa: CASSLLDRAPSYEQYF
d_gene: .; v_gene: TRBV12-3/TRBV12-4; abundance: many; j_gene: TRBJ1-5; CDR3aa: CASSPILVSNQPQHF
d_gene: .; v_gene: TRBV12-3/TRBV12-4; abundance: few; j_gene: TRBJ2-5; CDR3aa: CASRFKRGVETQYF
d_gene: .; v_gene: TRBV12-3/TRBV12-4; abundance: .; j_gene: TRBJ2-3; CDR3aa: CASSLGGDSTDTRYF
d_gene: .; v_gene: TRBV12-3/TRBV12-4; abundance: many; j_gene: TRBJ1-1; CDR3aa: CASSLGGSEAFF
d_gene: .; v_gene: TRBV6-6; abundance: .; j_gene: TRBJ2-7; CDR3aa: CASSRSSTSYEQYF
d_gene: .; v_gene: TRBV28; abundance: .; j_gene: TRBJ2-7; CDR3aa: CASSPQGAHEQYF
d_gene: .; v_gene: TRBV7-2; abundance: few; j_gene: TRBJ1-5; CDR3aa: CASSLAQPYTNQPQHF
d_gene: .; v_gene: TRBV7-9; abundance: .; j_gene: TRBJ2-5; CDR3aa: CASSSDRDGYQETQYF
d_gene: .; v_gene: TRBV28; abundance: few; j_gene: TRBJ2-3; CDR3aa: CASSLGPTPTDTQYF
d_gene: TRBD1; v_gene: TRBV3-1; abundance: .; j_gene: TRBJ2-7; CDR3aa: CASSQVSGQGIHEQYF
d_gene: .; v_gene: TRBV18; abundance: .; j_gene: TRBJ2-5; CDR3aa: CASSPLGGNQETQYF
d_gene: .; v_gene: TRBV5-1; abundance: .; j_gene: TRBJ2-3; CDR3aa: CASSLGGVSTDTQYF
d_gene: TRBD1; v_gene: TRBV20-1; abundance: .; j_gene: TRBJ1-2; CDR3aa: CSARITTGAYGYTF
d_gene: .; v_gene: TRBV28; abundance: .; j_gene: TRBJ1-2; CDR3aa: CASRSRGGYYGYTF
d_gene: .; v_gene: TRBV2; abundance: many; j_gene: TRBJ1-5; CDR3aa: CASRFLSNQPQHF
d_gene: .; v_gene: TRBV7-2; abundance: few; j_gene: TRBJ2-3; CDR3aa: CASSLLGPRADTQYF
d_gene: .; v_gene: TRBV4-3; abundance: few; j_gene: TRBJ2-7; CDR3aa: CASSQDETAPYEQYF
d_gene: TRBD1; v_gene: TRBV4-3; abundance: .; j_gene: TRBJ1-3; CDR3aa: CASSLGQGHGNTIYF
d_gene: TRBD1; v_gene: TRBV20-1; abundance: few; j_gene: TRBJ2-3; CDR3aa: CSARLWGLTGATDTQYF
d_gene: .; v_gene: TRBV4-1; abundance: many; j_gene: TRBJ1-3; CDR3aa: CASSQAPFSTSGNTIYF
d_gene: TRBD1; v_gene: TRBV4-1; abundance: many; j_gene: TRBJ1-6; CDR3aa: CASSQGTGFSSLHF
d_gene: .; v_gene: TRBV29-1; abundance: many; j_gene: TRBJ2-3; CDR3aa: CSVNLSTDTQYF
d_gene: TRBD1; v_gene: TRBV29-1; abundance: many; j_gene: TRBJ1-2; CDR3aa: CSVPGQGSGYTF
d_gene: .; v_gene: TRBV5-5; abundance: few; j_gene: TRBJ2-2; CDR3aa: CASSGDLRTTNTGELFF
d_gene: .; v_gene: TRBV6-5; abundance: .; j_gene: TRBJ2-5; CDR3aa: CASSLLTDETQYF
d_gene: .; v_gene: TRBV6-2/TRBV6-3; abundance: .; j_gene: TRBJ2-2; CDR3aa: CASSSWQWSTGELFF
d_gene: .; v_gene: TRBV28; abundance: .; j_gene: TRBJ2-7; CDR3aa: CASSTAGSVSVEQYF
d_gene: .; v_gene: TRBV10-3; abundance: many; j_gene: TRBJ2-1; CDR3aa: CAISFPGNNEQFF
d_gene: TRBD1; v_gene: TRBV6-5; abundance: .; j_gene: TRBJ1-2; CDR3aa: CASTGQGNYGYTF
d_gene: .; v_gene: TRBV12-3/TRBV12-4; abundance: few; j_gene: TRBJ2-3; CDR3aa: CASSQIRTDTQYF
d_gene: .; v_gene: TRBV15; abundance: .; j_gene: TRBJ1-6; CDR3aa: CATSRSRQSPLHF
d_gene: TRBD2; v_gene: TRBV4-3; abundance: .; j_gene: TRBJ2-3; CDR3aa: CASSQGTSGADTQYF
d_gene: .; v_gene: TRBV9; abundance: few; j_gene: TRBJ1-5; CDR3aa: CASSVGDGQPQHF
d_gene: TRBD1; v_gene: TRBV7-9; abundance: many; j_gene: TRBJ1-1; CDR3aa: CASSIGTGGTEAFF
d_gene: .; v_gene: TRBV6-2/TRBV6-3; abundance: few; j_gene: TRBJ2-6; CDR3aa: CASSYSTVKITSGANVLTF
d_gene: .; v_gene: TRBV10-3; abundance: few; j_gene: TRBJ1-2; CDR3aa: CAISESGIYGYTF
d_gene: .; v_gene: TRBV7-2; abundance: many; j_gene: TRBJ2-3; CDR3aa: CASSSGFPDTQYF
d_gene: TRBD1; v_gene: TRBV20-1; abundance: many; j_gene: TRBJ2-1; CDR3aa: CSATTGGGYGEQFF
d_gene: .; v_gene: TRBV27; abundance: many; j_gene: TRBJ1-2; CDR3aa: CASSLSLKGNYGYTF
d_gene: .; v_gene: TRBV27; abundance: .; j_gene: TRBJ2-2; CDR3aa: CASSFSPLPPGELFF
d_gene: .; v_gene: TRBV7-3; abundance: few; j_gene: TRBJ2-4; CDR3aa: CASSLNGGRVRDIQYF
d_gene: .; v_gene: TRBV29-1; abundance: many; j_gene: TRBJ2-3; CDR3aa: CSVFTSGWGTDTQYF
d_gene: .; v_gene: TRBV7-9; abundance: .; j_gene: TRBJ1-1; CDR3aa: CASSFPQGATEAFF
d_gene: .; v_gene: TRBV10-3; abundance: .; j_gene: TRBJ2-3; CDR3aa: CAISQTGEGTDTQYF
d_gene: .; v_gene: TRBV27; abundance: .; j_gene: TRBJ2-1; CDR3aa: CASSLQGGAYNEQFF
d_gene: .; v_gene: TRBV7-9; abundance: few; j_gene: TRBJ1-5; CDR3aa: CASSPGTLGWGNQPQHF
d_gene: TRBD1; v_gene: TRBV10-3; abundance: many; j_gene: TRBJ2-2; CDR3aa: CATKPGQGDTGELFF
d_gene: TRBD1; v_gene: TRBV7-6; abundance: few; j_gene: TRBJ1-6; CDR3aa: CASSARTGSYNSPLHF
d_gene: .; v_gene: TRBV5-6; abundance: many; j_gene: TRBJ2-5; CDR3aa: CASSRVRETQYF
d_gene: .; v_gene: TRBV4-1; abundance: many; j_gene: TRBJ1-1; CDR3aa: CASSQVLNTEAFF